The 7 T cell receptor beta chains reported below all come from one sample, sequenced in a study of T cell changes during pregnancy in multiple sclerosis. Some clones are missing from TCRdb's copy, which holds only in-frame ones; the method was immunoSEQ multiplex PCR. This sample has roughly 120,000 clones, with about 90% found just once. The specimen comprised peripheral blood, sampled in the third trimester of pregnancy. The origin of the receptors is a female donor with multiple sclerosis, enrolled in a pregnancy study.

This sequence joins TRBV27 and TRBJ1-2; TRBD1 might be the D (6 bases). The CDR3 sequence is 15 residues long. Germline V gives CDR1 MNHEY, CDR2 SMNVEV (reference sequence). The V gene lost 5 bases and the J gene lost 4 bases, with 17 bases spanning the gap. DNA of the CDR3: TGTGCCAGCAGTGGACAGCGCCGAGGCGTCTATGGCTACACCTTC. It encodes CASSGQRRGVYGYTF.

This clone showed up just a few times. The chain uses TRBV28 and TRBJ1-3; D not resolved. CDR3 size: 11 residues. The V gene's germline CDR1 is MDHEN and CDR2 SYDVKM. Trimming shortened V by 7 bases and J by 6 bases, and 7 bases separated the two germline ends. The CDR3 bases are TGTGCCAGCACCGGTGAAAACACCATATATTTT. Translation: CASTGENTIYF. The whole variable domain, filled in from reference TRBV28 and TRBJ1-3, reads DVKVTQSSRYLVKRTGEKVFLECVQDMDHENMFWYRQDPGLGLRLIYFSYDVKMKEKGDIPEGYSVSREKKERFSLILESASTNQTSMYLCASTGENTIYFGEGSWLTVV.

The chain links TRBV10-3 to TRBJ1-1, with 7 positions matching TRBD1. Germline V gene sequence: CDR1 ENHRY, CDR2 SYGVKD. The CDR3 loop spans 12 amino acids. J was trimmed by 3 bases and V by 7 bases; bases with no gene match: 2. The CDR3 protein is CAIKGQYTEAFF. For the CDR3, the DNA is TGTGCCATCAAGGGACAGTACACTGAAGCTTTCTTT.

This chain joins TRBV10-3 and TRBJ2-2; 9 bases match TRBD1. The trim removed 6 bases at V and 3 bases at J, leaving 5 bases unmatched. In germline, CDR1 is ENHRY, CDR2 SYGVKD. The CDR3 loop spans 15 amino acids. The chain's CDR3 is CAISQQGAHTGELFF. Here the CDR3 DNA reads TGTGCCATCAGCCAACAGGGGGCGCACACCGGGGAGCTGTTTTTT.

This clone was counted a single time. The rearrangement uses TRBV5-6 and TRBJ2-3, with TRBD1 as a possible D gene (6 bases). CDR1 SGHDT and CDR2 YYEEEE come from the germline V gene. This CDR3 has 15 amino acids. V was clipped by 0 bases and J by 1 base, with 9 bases between them. DNA of the CDR3: TGTGCCAGCAGCTTGGTACAGGGACGCACAGATACGCAGTATTTT. It specifies CASSLVQGRTDTQYF. The full variable domain, in which reference TRBV5-6 and TRBJ2-3 provide the parts outside the CDR3, is DAGVTQSPTHLIKTRGQQVTLRCSPKSGHDTVSWYQQALGQGPQFIFQYYEEEERQRGNFPDRFSGHQFPNYSSELNVNALLLGDSALYLCASSLVQGRTDTQYFGPGTRLTVL.

The V and J genes are TRBV6-5 and TRBJ2-5; 7 positions match TRBD2. CDR3 size: 15 residues. Per germline, CDR1 MNHEY and CDR2 SVGAGI. The V segment lost 0 bases and the J segment 4 bases; nucleotides outside the gene matches: 5. The CDR3 DNA follows: TGTGCCAGCAGTTACTCGAATTCGGGAGGAGAGACCCAGTACTTC. It is translated as CASSYSNSGGETQYF.

This chain uses TRBV7-3 with TRBJ2-3, with TRBD2 matching 13 bases. Germline CDR1 is SGHTA and CDR2 is FQGTGA. This CDR3 has 16 residues. Trimming at V came to 2 bases and at J to 5 bases, leaving 4 bases not matched to a gene. The DNA for the CDR3 is TGTGCCAGCAGCTTAGGACTAGCGGGAGTGGGAGATACGCAGTATTTT. Translation: CASSLGLAGVGDTQYF.